This record concerns one T cell receptor (beta chain) sequence. Its antigen is currently unknown. The data were taken from a study of CD8+CD57+ T cells in acquired aplastic anemia. According to the study, genomic DNA was the template for TCR beta VDJ and CDR3 profiling. TCRdb independently ran MiXCR on the reads; one entry per CDR3 protein. Among 250,000 to 350,000 distinct CDR3 sequences, around 60% were seen once, and the ten largest hold around 7.6%. After removal of 3 bases from V and 8 bases from J, the junction contained 14 bases not matched to a gene. CDR3 length: 16 amino acids. The germline V gene has CDR1 WNHNN and CDR2 SYGVQD (reference sequence). Study results and limitations: Patients were compared with controls for CD8+ Simpson's diversity, and no significant difference emerged.

The rearrangement links TRBV10-1 to TRBJ2-3; 7 bases match TRBD2. The sequencing sample was made of sorted CD4+, CD8+, or CD8+CD57+ T cells (not recorded which) from PBMCs. This receptor was taken from a human donor with severe aplastic anemia or a healthy control (not recorded which). The CDR3 spells CASSDWLPGGSRTQYF. CDR3 sequence (DNA): TGCGCCAGCAGTGATTGGTTACCGGGGGGATCACGTACGCAGTATTTT.